These 31 T cell receptor beta chains were sequenced from one sample in a study of breast tumors, draining lymph nodes, adjacent tissues. Axillary draining lymph nodes of breast cancer patients supplied the node samples. One entry per CDR3 protein, called by TCRdb with MiXCR from the multiplex PCR reads. This sample carries 150,000 to 200,000 distinct CDR3 sequences, approximately 33% of them seen once, and the ten largest clones take 3.8%. Material for sequencing was axillary lymph node tissue. The receptors come from a female donor with breast cancer. Some clones in this sample may be carry-over from other donors' samples.

This clonotype was detected many times. This chain joins TRBV4-1 and TRBJ1-6; TRBD1 matches 7 bases. V trimming: 6 bases; J trimming: 3 bases; junction bases outside the gene matches: 11. The germline gives CDR1 MGHRA, CDR2 YSYEKL. The CDR3 is 17 residues long. DNA of the CDR3: TGCGCCAGCAGGAAACTAGGACAGGAGCTCTATAATTCACCCCTCCACTTT. Translation: CASRKLGQELYNSPLHF.

The genes are TRBV5-4 and TRBJ2-1; tentatively, D is TRBD1 or TRBD2 (5 bases each). In germline, CDR1 is SGHNT, CDR2 YYREEE (reference sequence). V was trimmed by 2 bases and J by 4 bases, leaving 13 bases between them. There are 15 residues in the CDR3. For the CDR3, the DNA is TGTGCCAGCAGCTTACCGGGACGGGGTTACAATGAGCAGTTCTTC. Amino acids: CASSLPGRGYNEQFF. Looking up the rest from reference TRBV5-4 and TRBJ2-1 gives the full variable domain: ETGVTQSPTHLIKTRGQQVTLRCSSQSGHNTVSWYQQALGQGPQFIFQYYREEENGRGNFPPRFSGLQFPNYSSELNVNALELDDSALYLCASSLPGRGYNEQFFGPGTRLTVL.

This clonotype has ten or more counts. The chain carries TRBV12-3 or TRBV12-4 and TRBJ2-5; D unresolved. V lost 2 bases and J 3 bases, leaving 7 bases between the germline ends. The CDR3 spans 13 residues. The CDR3 DNA is TGTGCCAGCAGTTTATGGTCAGAAGAGACCCAGTACTTC. It encodes CASSLWSEETQYF.

The table lists this clonotype with many counts. The V call is TRBV27, the J call TRBJ1-2; D remains unclear. This CDR3 region has 13 residues. V lost 2 bases and J 2 bases, leaving 6 bases between the germline ends. Germline V gives CDR1 MNHEY, CDR2 SMNVEV (reference sequence). CDR3 residues: CASSLDLNYGYTF. DNA of the CDR3: TGTGCCAGCAGTTTAGATTTAAACTATGGCTACACCTTC.

This clonotype was counted ten times or more. The gene calls are TRBV4-3 and TRBJ1-2, with D perhaps matching TRBD1 (5 bases). The ends were cut back, 0 bases at V and 4 bases at J, with 12 bases in the middle. Germline V gives CDR1 LGHNA, CDR2 YSLEER. CDR3 length equals 15 residues. The CDR3 loop is CASSQDHGGPYGYTF. CDR3 sequence (DNA): TGCGCCAGCAGCCAAGATCATGGGGGACCCTATGGCTACACCTTC.

Comments on this clonotype: One end of the junction is discordant with germline, which a read error may explain. This sequence joins TRBV7-9 and TRBJ1-4, with 7 nucleotides matching TRBD1. This CDR3 is built from 14 residues. CDR1 is SEHNR, CDR2 FQNEAQ, per germline (reference sequence). The CDR3 sequence is CASSLTGANEKLFF. As DNA, the CDR3 is TGCGCCAGCAGCTTAACAGGGGCAAATGAAAAACTGTTTTTT.

This clonotype was counted at least ten times. V usage is TRBV16 and J usage is TRBJ2-2, with unresolved D. This CDR3 spans 11 amino acids. Germline CDR1 is KGHSY and CDR2 is FQNENV. V was shortened by 7 bases and J by 2 bases, with 2 bases between the two germline ends. Written as DNA, the CDR3 is TGTGCCAGCAAAAACACCGGGGAGCTGTTTTTT. This sequence encodes CASKNTGELFF.

The J gene is TRBJ1-2, the V gene TRBV5-1; D might be TRBD1 (5 bases). This CDR3 has 14 amino acids. V was pared by 0 bases and J by 2 bases, with 8 bases between. From germline, CDR1 is SGHRS and CDR2 YFSETQ. CDR3 DNA: TGCGCCAGCAGCTTGGACGGGACCAACTATGGCTACACCTTC. Translating gives CASSLDGTNYGYTF. Using reference TRBV5-1 and TRBJ1-2 for the parts outside the CDR3, the full variable domain is KAGVTQTPRYLIKTRGQQVTLSCSPISGHRSVSWYQQTPGQGLQFLFEYFSETQRNKGNFPGRFSGRQFSNSRSEMNVSTLELGDSALYLCASSLDGTNYGYTFGSGTRLTVV.

With respect to this clonotype: This may come from a read error, since a much larger clone is one base off. The rearrangement uses TRBV6-4 and TRBJ1-4; 8 bases align to TRBD1. CDR1 MRHNA and CDR2 SNTAGT come from the germline V gene. This CDR3 comprises 16 residues. Losses at the gene ends were 10 bases for V and 2 bases for J; bases not matched to a gene: 12. CDR3 bases: TGTGCCAACGAGCGCTCGACAGGGGCGACTAATGAAAAACTGTTTTTT. It codes for CANERSTGATNEKLFF.

This clonotype was seen more than once but under ten times. The V and J genes are TRBV3-1 and TRBJ1-4; 12 bases fit TRBD1. V shed 7 bases, J shed 7 bases, and the junction held 1 base outside the gene matches. This CDR3 spans 13 amino acids. Germline V gene data show CDR1 as LGHDT and CDR2 as YNNKEL (reference sequence). DNA of the CDR3: TGTGCCAGCAAGGGACAGGGGGCTGAAAAACTGTTTTTT. Translation: CASKGQGAEKLFF.

Points on this clonotype: Sequence at one end of the junction differs from germline and may be a read error. The V and J genes are TRBV20-1 and TRBJ1-4, with D unclear. Germline-derived CDR1 and CDR2 are DFQATT and SNEGSKA (reference sequence). The CDR3 is made up of 13 amino acids. CDR3 nucleotides: TGCAGTGCCTTACCTGGATTTAACGAAACACTGTTTTTT. Its translation: CSALPGFNETLFF.

Many counts were recorded for this clonotype. This rearrangement joins TRBV7-3 to TRBJ2-1; unclear D gene. Germline V gene lookup returns CDR1 SGHTA and CDR2 FQGTGA. The CDR3 is 15 residues long. V was shortened by 3 bases and J by 0 bases, with 9 bases between the two germline ends. CDR3 nucleotides: TGTGCCAGCAGCTTCACTCGAAGCTCCTACAATGAGCAGTTCTTC. Translation gives CASSFTRSSYNEQFF.

On this clonotype: At one of its ends the junction is not consistent with the germline gene, which may arise from a read error. The chain combines TRBV2 with TRBJ2-3, with D tentatively TRBD1 (5 bases). The CDR3 length is 15 residues. Germline CDR1 and CDR2: SNHLY and FYNNEI. In DNA form, the CDR3 reads TGTGCCAGCAGTGCCGAACAGACCAACACAGGTACGCAGTATTTT. It translates to CASSAEQTNTGTQYF.

The sample holds many counts of this clonotype. The chain has TRBV29-1 and TRBJ2-5; D possibly matches TRBD1 or TRBD2 (5 bases each). CDR3 size: 11 residues. V dropped 4 bases and J dropped 7 bases, with 10 bases sitting between them. CDR1 SQVTM and CDR2 ANQGSEA come from the germline V gene. The CDR3 DNA reads TGCAGCGTTGGCCCTGGGGGGACCCAGTACTTC. This gives the protein CSVGPGGTQYF.

The sample holds many counts of this clonotype. The chain uses TRBV20-1 and TRBJ2-5, with TRBD1 as a possible D gene (5 bases). This CDR3 region has 11 residues. The germline V and J ends were trimmed by 3 bases and 9 bases, with 11 bases remaining between them. The germline V gene encodes CDR1 DFQATT and CDR2 SNEGSKA (reference sequence). The CDR3 sequence is CSARVPRAQYF. The CDR3 coding sequence is TGCAGTGCTAGGGTACCCAGGGCCCAGTACTTC.

This clonotype was seen more than once but under ten times. A much larger clone lies one base from this, so it may be a read error. The chain couples TRBV11-3 to TRBJ2-5; 14 bases are a match to TRBD2. Germline CDR1 and CDR2: SGHNT and YENEEA. This CDR3 spans 17 amino acids. The CDR3 spells CASSSAGLAGGQETRYF. The CDR3 region has the DNA TGTGCCAGCAGCTCCGCCGGACTAGCGGGGGGACAAGAGACCCGGTACTTC.

In regard to this clonotype: A clone one base away is much larger, so this may be a read error. The chain employs TRBV6-1 and TRBJ1-5; 7 bases align to TRBD1. Germline-derived CDR1 and CDR2 are MNHNS and SASEGT. The CDR3 is made up of 15 amino acids. V dropped 6 bases and J dropped 3; count of bases not matched to a gene: 8. The CDR3 sequence: CASRLQGVLNQPQHF. Here the CDR3 DNA reads TGTGCCAGCAGACTCCAGGGGGTCCTCAATCAGCCCCAGCATTTT.

About this clonotype: One end of the junction is discordant with germline, which a read error may explain. The chain combines TRBV11-2 with TRBJ2-1; D not resolved. The CDR3 has 15 amino acids. From germline, CDR1 is SGHAT and CDR2 FQNNGV. CDR3 amino acids: CASIDMARSYDEQFF. The DNA for the CDR3 is TGTGCCAGCATCGACATGGCAAGGTCCTACGATGAGCAGTTCTTC.

This clonotype was counted many times. The chain links TRBV6-5 to TRBJ2-7; D possibly corresponds to TRBD1 (5 bases). CDR3 size: 13 residues. Germline V gene lookup returns CDR1 MNHEY and CDR2 SVGAGI. Trimming removed 4 bases at V and 2 bases at J, with 9 bases between. The CDR3: CASSFDSTYEQYF. CDR3 DNA: TGTGCCAGCAGTTTCGACAGTACCTACGAGCAGTACTTC.

A few counts support this clonotype. A much larger clone differs by one base, so this may be a read error. The rearrangement links TRBV9 to TRBJ2-3; no reliable D call. Per germline, CDR1 SGDLS and CDR2 YYNGEE. The CDR3 covers 14 residues. The CDR3 nucleotides read TGTGCCAGCAGCGTAGAGAAGCCCACAGATACGCAGTCTTTT. Its translation: CASSVEKPTDTQSF.

In this sample, this clonotype turned up many times. This chain connects TRBV20-1 to TRBJ1-4, with D maybe TRBD1 (5 bases). This CDR3 spans 14 amino acids. The V and J ends lost 2 bases and 6 bases respectively, with 13 bases between them. Germline-derived CDR1 and CDR2 are DFQATT and SNEGSKA (reference sequence). The CDR3 coding sequence is TGCAGTGCTAGACGCGGGACGTTCGATGAAAAACTGTTTTTT. Its translation is CSARRGTFDEKLFF.

The table lists this clonotype with many counts. The rearrangement uses TRBV20-1 and TRBJ2-7; 11 bases are a match to TRBD2. CDR3 size: 14 residues. V lost 4 bases, J lost 5 bases, and 7 bases stayed unmatched. Germline V gene sequence: CDR1 DFQATT, CDR2 SNEGSKA (reference sequence). The CDR3 DNA reads as TGCAGTGCTACTCCACTAGCGGGAGTTGACGAGCAGTACTTC. Translated: CSATPLAGVDEQYF.

The table lists this clonotype with many counts. The rearrangement links TRBV28 to TRBJ2-3; the D gene is possibly TRBD1 (6 bases). Germline CDR1 MDHEN, CDR2 SYDVKM. The ends were cut back, 4 bases at V and 9 bases at J, with 14 bases in the middle. The CDR3 spans 13 residues. CDR3 amino acids: CASSWEQGRTQYF. CDR3 coding DNA: TGTGCCAGCAGTTGGGAACAGGGTAGGACGCAGTATTTT. Combining the CDR3 with reference TRBV28 and TRBJ2-3 gives the whole variable domain DVKVTQSSRYLVKRTGEKVFLECVQDMDHENMFWYRQDPGLGLRLIYFSYDVKMKEKGDIPEGYSVSREKKERFSLILESASTNQTSMYLCASSWEQGRTQYFGPGTRLTVL.

Many counts were recorded for this clonotype. The J gene is TRBJ1-2, the V gene TRBV7-9; 10 nucleotides align to TRBD1. Germline CDR1 is SEHNR and CDR2 is FQNEAQ (reference sequence). CDR3 length: 14 amino acids. The trim removed 1 base at V and 8 bases at J, leaving 4 bases unmatched. CDR3 nucleotides: TGTGCCAGCAGCTTAGGGACAGGGGGGTCCGGCTACACCTTC. Its protein product is CASSLGTGGSGYTF.

Details on this clonotype: At one of its ends the junction is not consistent with the germline gene, which may arise from a read error. V usage is TRBV12-3 or TRBV12-4 and J usage is TRBJ1-5; TRBD1 might be the D (5 bases). The length of the CDR3 is 14 residues. In nucleotides, the CDR3 is TGTGCCAGCAGTTTCACAGGTAACAATCAGCCCCAGCACTTT. Translation gives CASSFTGNNQPQHF.

This clonotype has ten or more counts. The rearrangement uses TRBV6-5 and TRBJ1-3; maybe TRBD1 (6 bases). The CDR3 loop spans 16 amino acids. Germline loops: CDR1 MNHEY, CDR2 SVGAGI. V was clipped by 2 bases and J by 0 bases, with 11 bases between them. The DNA for the CDR3 is TGTGCCAGCAGTTACGAGGGGACAAGCTCTGGAAACACCATATATTTT. It is translated as CASSYEGTSSGNTIYF.

This clonotype was observed many times. This chain's CDR3 is CASNSGGGRQFF. Here the CDR3 DNA reads TGTGCCAGCAATAGCGGGGGGGGCCGCCAGTTCTTC. The gene calls are TRBV6-5 and TRBJ2-1, with TRBD2 identical over 11 bases. Germline loops: CDR1 MNHEY, CDR2 SVGAGI. The CDR3 covers 12 residues. V trimming: 7 bases; J trimming: 13 bases; junction bases outside the gene matches: 6.

A few counts support this clonotype. The chain has TRBV6-2 or TRBV6-3 and TRBJ2-7; 7 positions match TRBD1. This CDR3 has 15 amino acids. CDR1 is MNHEY and CDR2 is SVGEGT in the germline V gene. The ends lost 2 bases at V and 0 bases at J; junction bases unmatched: 4. As DNA, the CDR3 is TGTGCCAGCAGTTACAGGGGGCCGAGCTCCTACGAGCAGTACTTC. Translating gives CASSYRGPSSYEQYF.

The chain uses TRBV6-1 and TRBJ2-7; TRBD1 matches 11 bases. CDR3 size: 17 residues. Losses at the gene ends were 5 bases for V and 2 bases for J; bases not matched to a gene: 11. Germline V lookup: CDR1 MNHNS, CDR2 SASEGT. CDR3 loop: CASSRNPGTGGPYEQYF. CDR3 DNA: TGTGCCAGCAGTAGAAACCCCGGGACAGGGGGGCCCTACGAGCAGTACTTC.

Comment on this clonotype: One base away lies a much larger clone, so this may be a sequencing read error. The V call is TRBV18, the J call TRBJ2-1; D possibly corresponds to TRBD2 (6 bases). In germline, CDR1 is KGHSH, CDR2 LQKENI. This CDR3 region has 14 residues. The CDR3 nucleotides are TGTGCCAGCCCACCAGCACTAGCCAACAATGAGCAGTTCTTC. As protein: CASPPALANNEQFF.

With respect to this clonotype: As the CDR3 is not closed by the conserved phenylalanine or tryptophan, this likely results from a read error. It is unclear where the CDR3 begins or ends on the DNA, so no DNA is shown, and the CDR3 is as TCRdb lists it. The chain links TRBV25-1 to TRBJ2-2. The CDR3 totals 16 residues, both ends included. Germline V gives CDR1 MGHDK, CDR2 SYGVNS. This CDR3 is CASSILGIANTGELYL.